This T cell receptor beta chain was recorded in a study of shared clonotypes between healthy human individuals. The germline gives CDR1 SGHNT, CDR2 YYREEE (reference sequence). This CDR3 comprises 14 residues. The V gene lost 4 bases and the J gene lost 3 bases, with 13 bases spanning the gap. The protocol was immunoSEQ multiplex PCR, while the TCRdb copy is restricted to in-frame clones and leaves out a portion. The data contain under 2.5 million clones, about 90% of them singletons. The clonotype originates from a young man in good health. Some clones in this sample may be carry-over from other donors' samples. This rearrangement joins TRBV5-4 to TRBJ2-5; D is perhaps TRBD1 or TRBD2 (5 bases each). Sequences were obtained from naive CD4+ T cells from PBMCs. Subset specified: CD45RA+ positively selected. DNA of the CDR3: TGTGCCAGCAGCATGGGGGAAAGAGAAGAGACCCAGTACTTC. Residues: CASSMGEREETQYF.